One sample yielded the 19 T cell receptor beta chains listed below, sequenced in a study of response to subunit inactivated influenza vaccine. Each CDR3 protein is one row after TCRdb ran MiXCR on the RT-PCR reads. Found here are about 570,000 distinct CDR3 sequences, around 11% of them singletons; the top ten hold roughly 9.6%. These data were also reused for a study on T cells expressing NK-cell markers. Per that paper: The cDNA for TCR beta came from 5'RACE template switching with UMIs.

The specimen was PBMCs from blood, collected on the day of vaccination. The receptors were sampled from a man aged 45-60 years who received an inactivated influenza vaccine.

J is TRBJ2-5 and V is TRBV28; D might be TRBD2 (5 bases). Trimming cost V 7 bases and J 2 bases, with 17 bases left between them. The CDR3 has 15 residues. Germline V gives CDR1 MDHEN, CDR2 SYDVKM. CDR3 residues: CASTDFSEAQETQYF. The CDR3 DNA sequence: TGTGCCAGCACGGACTTTTCAGAGGCGCAAGAGACCCAGTACTTC.

This clonotype has just a few counts. The rearrangement uses TRBV6-1 and TRBJ2-7, with D uncertain. The V end was cut by 4 bases, the J end by 3 bases, with 7 bases between. Germline V lookup: CDR1 MNHNS, CDR2 SASEGT. The CDR3 sequence is 12 residues long. CDR3 bases: TGTGCCAGCAGTGTGGGGATCTACGAGCAGTACTTC. The encoded protein is CASSVGIYEQYF.

This sequence joins TRBV3-1 and TRBJ2-1, with 8 bases identical to TRBD2. Trimming removed 1 base from V and 6 bases from J; junction bases left unmatched: 14. The CDR3 consists of 18 residues. Germline V gene lookup returns CDR1 LGHDT and CDR2 YNNKEL (reference sequence). The CDR3 sequence: CASSQGPVRGGRGNEQFF. Written as DNA, the CDR3 is TGTGCCAGCAGCCAAGGGCCGGTTCGGGGGGGCCGTGGCAATGAGCAGTTCTTC.

The chain is built from TRBV6-2 or TRBV6-3 and TRBJ2-1; TRBD2 is a possible D gene (5 bases). Looked up from germline, CDR1 is MNHEY and CDR2 is SVGEGT. V lost 6 bases and J lost 8, with 20 bases in between. This CDR3 is 15 amino acids long. The CDR3 sequence: CASRPAGSGMDEQFF. The CDR3 bases are TGTGCCAGCAGACCGGCCGGGTCCGGGATGGATGAGCAGTTCTTC.

Only a few counts were recorded for this clonotype. This sequence joins TRBV6-1 and TRBJ2-5, with 9 positions matching TRBD1. Trimming took 9 bases from V and 2 from J; bases not matched to a gene: 13. Germline-derived CDR1 and CDR2 are MNHNS and SASEGT. There are 16 residues in the CDR3. The CDR3 DNA reads as TGTGCCAGTTACGCCGGGACAGGGCTAAATCAAGAGACCCAGTACTTC. It codes for CASYAGTGLNQETQYF.

V and J are TRBV4-2 and TRBJ2-7, with 7 nucleotides matching TRBD2. Trimming cost V 0 bases and J 2 bases; bases outside gene matches: 4. The CDR3 loop spans 15 amino acids. Germline V gene sequence: CDR1 LGHNA, CDR2 YNFKEQ. This CDR3 is CASSQDSGLAYEQYF. CDR3 nucleotides: TGTGCCAGCAGCCAAGATTCAGGACTAGCCTACGAGCAGTACTTC.

V and J are TRBV7-8 and TRBJ2-5; D is ambiguous. This CDR3 is built from 16 residues. CDR1 SGHVS and CDR2 FQNEAQ come from the germline V gene. V was cut by 2 bases and J by 4 bases, with 17 bases left in between. The DNA of the CDR3 is TGTGCCAGCAGCTTAAGCGTGATGGGATTTGGAGAGACCCAGTACTTC. This sequence encodes CASSLSVMGFGETQYF.

The chain uses TRBV5-1 and TRBJ1-1; maybe TRBD1 (6 bases). Germline V gene lookup returns CDR1 SGHRS and CDR2 YFSETQ. The CDR3 runs to 15 residues. The ends were cut back, 2 bases at V and 0 bases at J, with 11 bases in the middle. The CDR3 DNA is TGCGCCAGCAGCTTCGGACCAGGGGTGAACACTGAAGCTTTCTTT. Its protein product is CASSFGPGVNTEAFF.

The chain combines TRBV5-1 with TRBJ2-3, with D unclear. Trimming removed 3 bases at V and 2 bases at J, with 10 bases between. This CDR3 contains 14 residues. The germline gives CDR1 SGHRS, CDR2 YFSETQ. Here the CDR3 DNA reads TGCGCCAGCAGCTCGGCGGATTTCACAGATACGCAGTATTTT. It translates to CASSSADFTDTQYF.

This clonotype was detected only a few times. CDR3 sequence (DNA): TGTGCCAGCAGTTCCAAGGGTGGCTACACCTTC. Translating gives CASSSKGGYTF. V is TRBV12-3 or TRBV12-4 and J is TRBJ1-2; no firm D call. The germline V and J ends were trimmed by 4 bases and 7 bases, with 7 bases remaining between them. This CDR3 contains 11 residues.

Many counts were recorded for this clonotype. The chain is built from TRBV7-2 and TRBJ2-3; D might be TRBD2 (5 bases). V lost 1 base, J lost 1 base, and 6 bases lay in between. The CDR3 is made up of 14 amino acids. Germline-derived CDR1 and CDR2 are SGHTA and FQGNSA. As DNA, the CDR3 is TGTGCCAGCAGCTTAGTGCGGGGCACAGATACGCAGTATTTT. This sequence encodes CASSLVRGTDTQYF. The whole variable domain, filled in from reference TRBV7-2 and TRBJ2-3, reads GAGVSQSPSNKVTEKGKDVELRCDPISGHTALYWYRQSLGQGLEFLIYFQGNSAPDKSGLPSDRFSAERTGGSVSTLTIQRTQQEDSAVYLCASSLVRGTDTQYFGPGTRLTVL.

The sample holds a few counts of this clonotype. The chain carries TRBV5-6 and TRBJ1-1; D call uncertain. The CDR3 consists of 15 residues. V lost 1 base to trimming and J lost 2 bases, with 12 bases between them. Looked up from germline, CDR1 is SGHDT and CDR2 is YYEEEE. In DNA, the CDR3 is TGTGCCAGCAGCTTGAGTTATGAGAAAAACACTGAAGCTTTCTTT. Its translation is CASSLSYEKNTEAFF.

This clonotype was observed many times. The gene calls are TRBV4-1 and TRBJ2-1; D call uncertain. Germline V gives CDR1 MGHRA, CDR2 YSYEKL. This CDR3 is built from 12 residues. V lost 1 base, J lost 7 bases, and 5 bases lay in between. Here the CDR3 reads CASSQARNEQFF. In DNA, the CDR3 is TGCGCCAGCAGCCAAGCGAGGAATGAGCAGTTCTTC.

The V call is TRBV19, the J call TRBJ2-3; TRBD1 matches 8 bases. The V and J ends lost 7 bases and 0 bases, in that order; junction bases with no gene match: 9. Germline CDR1 is LNHDA and CDR2 is SQIVND (reference sequence). CDR3 length equals 16 residues. CDR3 DNA sequence: TGTGCCAGTAATGACAGGGGTCTTAGTAGCACAGATACGCAGTATTTT. Protein sequence: CASNDRGLSSTDTQYF.

This clonotype was recorded at least ten times. The chain links TRBV5-5 to TRBJ2-2, with 12 nucleotides matching TRBD2. The CDR3 loop spans 16 amino acids. Germline lookup yields CDR1 SGHKS and CDR2 YYEKEE (reference sequence). V dropped 4 bases and J dropped 1; count of bases not matched to a gene: 2. The DNA for the CDR3 is TGTGCCAGCAGCCCGGGACTAGCGGGGAACACCGGGGAGCTGTTTTTT. Translating it yields CASSPGLAGNTGELFF.

The chain couples TRBV7-6 to TRBJ2-3; D unclear. The V and J ends lost 2 bases and 2 bases respectively, with 8 bases between them. The CDR3 consists of 14 residues. Germline-derived CDR1 and CDR2 are SGHVS and FNYEAQ. The CDR3 spells CASSLTRITDTQYF. The CDR3 bases are TGTGCCAGCAGCTTAACCCGAATCACAGATACGCAGTATTTT.

This clonotype was counted at least ten times. V usage is TRBV20-1 and J usage is TRBJ1-2; possibly TRBD1 for D (5 bases). The V end was cut by 0 bases, the J end by 4 bases, with 6 bases between. This CDR3 is built from 12 residues. In germline, CDR1 is DFQATT, CDR2 SNEGSKA (reference sequence). CDR3 sequence reads: CSARDGTYGYTF. The CDR3, as DNA: TGCAGTGCTAGAGACGGGACCTATGGCTACACCTTC.

The chain is built from TRBV12-3 or TRBV12-4 and TRBJ1-1; D perhaps matches TRBD1 (5 bases). This CDR3 spans 14 amino acids. V shed 6 bases and J shed 4 bases, with 15 bases lying between them. DNA of the CDR3: TGTGCCAGCAGGCCCCGGGGCAGGGCCACTGAAGCTTTCTTT. It yields the protein CASRPRGRATEAFF.

The chain recombines TRBV28 with TRBJ2-1; 8 nucleotides align to TRBD2. CDR1 and CDR2 (germline): MDHEN, SYDVKM. With V trimmed by 3 bases and J by 3 bases, 1 base remained unmatched. This CDR3 has 14 residues. CDR3 sequence (DNA): TGTGCCAGCAGTTTGACTAGCGACTACAATGAGCAGTTCTTC. Its translation: CASSLTSDYNEQFF. Filled out from reference TRBV28 and TRBJ2-1, the complete variable domain reads DVKVTQSSRYLVKRTGEKVFLECVQDMDHENMFWYRQDPGLGLRLIYFSYDVKMKEKGDIPEGYSVSREKKERFSLILESASTNQTSMYLCASSLTSDYNEQFFGPGTRLTVL.